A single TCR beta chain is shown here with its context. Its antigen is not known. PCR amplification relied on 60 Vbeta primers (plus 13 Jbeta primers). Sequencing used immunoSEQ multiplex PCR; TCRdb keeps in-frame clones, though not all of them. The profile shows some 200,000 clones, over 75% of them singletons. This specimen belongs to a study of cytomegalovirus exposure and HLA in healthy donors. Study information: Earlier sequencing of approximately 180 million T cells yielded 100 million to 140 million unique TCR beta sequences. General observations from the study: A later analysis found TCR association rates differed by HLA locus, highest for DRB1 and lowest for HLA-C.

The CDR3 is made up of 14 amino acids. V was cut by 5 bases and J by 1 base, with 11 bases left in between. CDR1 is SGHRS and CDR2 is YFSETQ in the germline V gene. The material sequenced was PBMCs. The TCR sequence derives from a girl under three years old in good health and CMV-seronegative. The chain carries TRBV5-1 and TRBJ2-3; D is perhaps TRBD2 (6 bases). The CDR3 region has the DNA TGCGCCAGCAGGGTAGCTAGCGGCACAGATACGCAGTATTTT. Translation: CASRVASGTDTQYF.